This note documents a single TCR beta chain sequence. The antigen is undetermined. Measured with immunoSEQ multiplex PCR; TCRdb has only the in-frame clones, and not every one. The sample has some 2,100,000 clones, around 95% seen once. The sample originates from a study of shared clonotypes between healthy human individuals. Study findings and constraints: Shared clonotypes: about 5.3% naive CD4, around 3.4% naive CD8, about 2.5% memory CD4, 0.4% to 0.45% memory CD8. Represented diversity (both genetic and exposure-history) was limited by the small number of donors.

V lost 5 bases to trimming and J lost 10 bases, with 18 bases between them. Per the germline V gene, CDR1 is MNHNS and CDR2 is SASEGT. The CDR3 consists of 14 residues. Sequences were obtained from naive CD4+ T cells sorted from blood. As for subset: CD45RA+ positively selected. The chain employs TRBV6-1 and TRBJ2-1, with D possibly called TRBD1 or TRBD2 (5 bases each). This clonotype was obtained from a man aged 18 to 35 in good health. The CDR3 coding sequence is TGTGCCAGCAGTTTTCCGCCGCAGGGCGGGGAGCAGTTCTTC. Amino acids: CASSFPPQGGEQFF.